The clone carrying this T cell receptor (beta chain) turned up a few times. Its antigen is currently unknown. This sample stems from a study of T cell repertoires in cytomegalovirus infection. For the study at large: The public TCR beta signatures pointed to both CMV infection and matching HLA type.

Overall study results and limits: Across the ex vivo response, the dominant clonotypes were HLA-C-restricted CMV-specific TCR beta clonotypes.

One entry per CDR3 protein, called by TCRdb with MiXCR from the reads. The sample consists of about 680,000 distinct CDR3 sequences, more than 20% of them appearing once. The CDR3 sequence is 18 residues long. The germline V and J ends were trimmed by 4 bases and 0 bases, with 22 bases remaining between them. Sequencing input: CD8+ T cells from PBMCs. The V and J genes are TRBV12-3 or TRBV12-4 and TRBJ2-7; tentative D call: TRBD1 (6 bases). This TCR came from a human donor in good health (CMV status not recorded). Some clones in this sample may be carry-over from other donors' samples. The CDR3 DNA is TGTGCCAGCAGTTCCACCCTGCAAACAGGGTTTACCTCCTACGAGCAGTACTTC. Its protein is CASSSTLQTGFTSYEQYF.